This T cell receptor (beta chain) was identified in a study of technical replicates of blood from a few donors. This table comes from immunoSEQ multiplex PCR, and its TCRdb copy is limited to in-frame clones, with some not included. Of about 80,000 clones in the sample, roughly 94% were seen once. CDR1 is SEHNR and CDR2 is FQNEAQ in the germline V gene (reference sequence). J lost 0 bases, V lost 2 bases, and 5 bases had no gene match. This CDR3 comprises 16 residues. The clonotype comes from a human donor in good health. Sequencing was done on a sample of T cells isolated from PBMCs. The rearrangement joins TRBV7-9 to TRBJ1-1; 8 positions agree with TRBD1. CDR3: CASSLPGGPMNTEAFF. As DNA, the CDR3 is TGTGCCAGCAGCTTACCAGGGGGCCCTATGAACACTGAAGCTTTCTTT.